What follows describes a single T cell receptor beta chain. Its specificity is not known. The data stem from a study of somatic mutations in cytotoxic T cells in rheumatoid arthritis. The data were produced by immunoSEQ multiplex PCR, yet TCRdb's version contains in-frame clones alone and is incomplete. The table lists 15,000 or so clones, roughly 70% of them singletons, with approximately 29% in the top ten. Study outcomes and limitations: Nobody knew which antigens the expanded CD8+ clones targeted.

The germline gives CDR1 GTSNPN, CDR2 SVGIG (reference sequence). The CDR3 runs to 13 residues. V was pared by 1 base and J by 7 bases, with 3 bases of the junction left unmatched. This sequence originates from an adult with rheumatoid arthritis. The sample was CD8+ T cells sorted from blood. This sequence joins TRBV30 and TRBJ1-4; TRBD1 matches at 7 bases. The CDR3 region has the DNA TGTGCCTGGAGTGACAGGGGAGGTGAAAAACTGTTTTTT. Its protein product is CAWSDRGGEKLFF.